This TCR beta chain was identified during a study of siplizumab effects on memory and regulatory T cells. Findings and limits, study-wide: Under siplizumab, an average around 64% of mappable alloreactive CD4+ clones were Treg-derived, compared with approximately 27% in controls. Naive-or-memory phenotypes were unassignable for roughly 80-97% of proliferating CD4+ or CD8+ clones.

Notes on this clone: Antigen unknown.

This CDR3 has 14 residues. V was clipped by 4 bases and J by 1 base, with 10 bases between them. CDR1 is SNHLY, CDR2 FYNNEI, per germline. The study assayed around 9.3 x 10^4 TCR templates per sample. Profiled with immunoSEQ multiplex PCR; TCRdb holds only in-frame clones, not every one. The repertoire has around 100,000 clones, about 90% of them found once; the top ten carry approximately 0.66%. The sequencing input was Tregs sorted from blood. The genes are TRBV2 and TRBJ1-1; weak D call: TRBD1 (5 bases). This TCR derives from a human donor in good health. The DNA of the CDR3 is TGTGCCAGCAGTGGGACACGGACGAACACTGAAGCTTTCTTT. Amino acids: CASSGTRTNTEAFF.